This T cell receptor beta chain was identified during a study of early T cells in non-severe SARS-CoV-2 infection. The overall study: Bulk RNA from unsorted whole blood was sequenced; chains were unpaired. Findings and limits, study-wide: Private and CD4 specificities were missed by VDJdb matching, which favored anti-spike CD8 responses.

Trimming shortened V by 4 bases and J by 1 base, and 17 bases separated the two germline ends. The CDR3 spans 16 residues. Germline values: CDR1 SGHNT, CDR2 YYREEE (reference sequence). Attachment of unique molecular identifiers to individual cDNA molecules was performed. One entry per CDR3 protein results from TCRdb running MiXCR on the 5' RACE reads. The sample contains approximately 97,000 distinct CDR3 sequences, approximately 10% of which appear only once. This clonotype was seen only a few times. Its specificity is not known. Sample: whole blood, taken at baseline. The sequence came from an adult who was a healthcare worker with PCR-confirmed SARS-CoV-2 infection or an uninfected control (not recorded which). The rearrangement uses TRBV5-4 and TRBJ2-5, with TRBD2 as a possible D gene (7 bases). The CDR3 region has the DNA TGTGCCAGCAGCCCGGGGGGTTTGGGGGCCCAAGAGACCCAGTACTTC. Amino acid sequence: CASSPGGLGAQETQYF. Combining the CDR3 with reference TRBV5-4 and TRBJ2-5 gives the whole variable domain ETGVTQSPTHLIKTRGQQVTLRCSSQSGHNTVSWYQQALGQGPQFIFQYYREEENGRGNFPPRFSGLQFPNYSSELNVNALELDDSALYLCASSPGGLGAQETQYFGPGTRLLVL.